The 3 T cell receptor beta chains below all came from one sample that was sequenced in a study of post-analysis software for immune sequencing data. Regarding the study as a whole: With TRBV5-6, TRBV5-1 and TRBV20-1 included, 5 or 6 TRBV segments were more frequent in patients than in controls.

Libraries were made from TCR beta cDNA, and they carried unique molecular identifiers. TCRdb recomputed calls from the PCR reads with MiXCR, one row per CDR3 protein. The sample contains fewer than 550,000 distinct CDR3 sequences, around a third of which appear only once. Their cognate antigens are unknown. Material: blood. These receptors all stem from a girl aged 2-17 years with multiple sclerosis.

This chain links TRBV20-1 with TRBJ2-1; D gene unclear. In germline, CDR1 is DFQATT, CDR2 SNEGSKA (reference sequence). The CDR3 extends over 11 amino acids. V lost 6 bases and J 14 bases, leaving 17 bases between the germline ends. The CDR3 protein is CSALIGPKEFF. CDR3 nucleotide sequence: TGCAGTGCCCTGATCGGGCCTAAAGAGTTCTTC.

This clonotype has only a few counts. The chain couples TRBV6-1 to TRBJ2-1; 14 bases match TRBD2. This CDR3 contains 15 residues. V trimming: 4 bases; J trimming: 7 bases; junction bases outside the gene matches: 3. Germline CDR1 reads MNHNS; CDR2 reads SASEGT. CDR3 in amino acids: CASSGGLAGANEQFF. The CDR3 bases are TGTGCCAGCAGTGGGGGACTAGCGGGGGCTAATGAGCAGTTCTTC.

This clonotype was counted only a few times. J is TRBJ2-3 and V is TRBV12-3 or TRBV12-4; 11 bases agree with TRBD1. This CDR3 is built from 17 residues. V gave up 3 bases and J gave up 1 base; unmatched junction bases: 6. As DNA, the CDR3 is TGTGCCAGCAGTTTCCCCGAGGGACAGGGGGGCACAGATACGCAGTATTTT. Translating it yields CASSFPEGQGGTDTQYF.